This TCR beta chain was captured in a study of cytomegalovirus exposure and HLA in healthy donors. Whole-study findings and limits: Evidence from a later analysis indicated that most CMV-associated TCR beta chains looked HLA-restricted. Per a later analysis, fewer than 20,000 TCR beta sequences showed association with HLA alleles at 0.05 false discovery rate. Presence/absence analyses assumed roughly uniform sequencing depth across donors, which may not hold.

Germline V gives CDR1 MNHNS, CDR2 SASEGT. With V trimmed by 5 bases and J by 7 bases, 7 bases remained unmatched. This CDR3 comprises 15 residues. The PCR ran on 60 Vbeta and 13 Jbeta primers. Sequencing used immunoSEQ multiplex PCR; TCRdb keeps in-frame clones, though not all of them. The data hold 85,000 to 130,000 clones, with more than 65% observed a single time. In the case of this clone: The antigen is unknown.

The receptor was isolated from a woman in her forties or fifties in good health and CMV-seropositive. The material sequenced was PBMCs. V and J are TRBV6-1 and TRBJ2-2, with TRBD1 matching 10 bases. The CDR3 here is CASSKTGGRGGELFF. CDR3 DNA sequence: TGTGCCAGCAGTAAGACAGGGGGCCGAGGCGGGGAGCTGTTTTTT.